This TCR beta chain was identified in a study of HIV-infected patients and healthy controls. cDNA was made from 400 to 500 ng RNA using alpha and beta constant primers. Using multiplexing indices, alpha and beta chain libraries were generated apart by chain-specific third strand synthesis. One entry per CDR3 protein results from TCRdb running MiXCR on the 5' RACE reads. The sample includes thousands of distinct CDR3 sequences, approximately 5.3% seen only once; the top ten take 7.7%. In its sample, this clonotype ranks as medium-sized (0.01 to 0.1%). As yet, its antigen is unknown. Findings and limits, study-wide: HIV-associated CDR3 frequencies dropped significantly during therapy; CMV-associated ones, mostly rising, changed nonsignificantly.

Whole blood was used without fractionation, so all unsorted peripheral T cells were included. The CDR3 length is 13 residues. V was trimmed by 3 bases and J by 5 bases, leaving 9 bases between them. Germline values: CDR1 SGHTA, CDR2 FQGNSA. The receptor's source is an adult in good health. This chain connects TRBV7-2 to TRBJ2-3; possible D gene TRBD1, 6 bases. The sequencing sample was made of blood. In nucleotides, the CDR3 is TGTGCCAGCAGCTTTTACAGGGTAGATACGCAGTATTTT. Encoded protein: CASSFYRVDTQYF.